Given below is one T cell receptor (beta chain) in context. The sample is drawn from a study of T-cell memory formation after mild COVID-19. Germline CDR1 reads LNHNV; CDR2 reads YYDKDF (reference sequence). The CDR3 has 15 residues. V was shortened by 5 bases and J by 5 bases, with 17 bases between the two germline ends. A single record per CDR3 protein comes from TCRdb applying MiXCR to the 5' RACE reads. The sample records about 150,000 distinct CDR3 sequences, roughly 14% being singletons. Sample: PBMCs or a T cell subset sorted from them (not recorded which). The chain recombines TRBV15 with TRBJ2-3; possible D gene TRBD2, 5 bases. The sequence was collected from an adult woman who had mild COVID-19 (a few samples of this study predate the infection). Cell type and time point are not known. The CDR3: CATSRTQAGGDTQYF. As DNA, the CDR3 is TGTGCCACCAGCCGCACTCAGGCGGGCGGAGATACGCAGTATTTT.